This T cell receptor beta chain emerged from a study of CD8 T cells in ankylosing spondylitis. The study, taken as a whole, reports: Disease-linked clones reportedly showed significant enrichment in matched ankylosing spondylitis synovial fluid. Reactive arthritis synovial fluid and blood previously showed some of these motif variants. There was a TCR beta motif, made of several highly homologous variants, that appeared characteristic of ankylosing spondylitis blood.

TCRdb ran MiXCR on the 5' RACE reads and lists one entry per CDR3 protein. The table includes about 25,000 distinct CDR3 sequences, roughly 2.5% detected once. In its sample, this clonotype was seen many times. Its cognate antigen is unknown. V gave up 3 bases and J gave up 4 bases; unmatched junction bases: 10. The CDR3 loop spans 17 amino acids. CDR1 and CDR2 from the germline V gene are SGDLS and YYNGEE. This TCR was recovered from a female donor with ankylosing spondylitis or in good health (not recorded which). Sample: blood, either unsorted or a sorted T cell fraction (not recorded which). V gene TRBV9 combines with J gene TRBJ2-3; the match to TRBD2 covers 11 bases. The CDR3 sequence is CASSAGTSGSTPDTQYF. In DNA form, the CDR3 reads TGTGCCAGCAGCGCGGGAACTAGCGGGAGTACTCCAGATACGCAGTATTTT.